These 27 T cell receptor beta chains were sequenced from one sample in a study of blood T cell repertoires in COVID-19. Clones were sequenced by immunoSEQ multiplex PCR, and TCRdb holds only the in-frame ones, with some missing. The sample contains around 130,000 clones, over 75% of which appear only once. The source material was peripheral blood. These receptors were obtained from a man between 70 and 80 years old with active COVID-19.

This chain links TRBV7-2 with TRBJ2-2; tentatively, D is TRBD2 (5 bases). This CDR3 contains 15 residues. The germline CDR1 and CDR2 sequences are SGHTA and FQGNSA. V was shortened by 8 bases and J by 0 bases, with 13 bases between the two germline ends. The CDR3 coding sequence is TGTGCCAGCGCCAAGGAGACTACGAACACCGGGGAGCTGTTTTTT. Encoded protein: CASAKETTNTGELFF.

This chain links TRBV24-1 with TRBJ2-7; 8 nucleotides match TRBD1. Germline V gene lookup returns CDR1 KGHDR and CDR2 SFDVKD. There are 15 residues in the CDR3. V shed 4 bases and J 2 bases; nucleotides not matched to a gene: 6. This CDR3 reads CATSDQNRGTYEQYF. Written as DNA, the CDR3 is TGTGCCACCAGTGACCAAAACAGGGGGACCTACGAGCAGTACTTC.

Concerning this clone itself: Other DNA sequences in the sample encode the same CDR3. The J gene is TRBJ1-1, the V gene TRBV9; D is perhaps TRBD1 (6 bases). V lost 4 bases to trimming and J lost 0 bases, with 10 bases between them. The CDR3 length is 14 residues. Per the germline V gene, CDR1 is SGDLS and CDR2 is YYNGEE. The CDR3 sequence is CASSRGQLNTEAFF. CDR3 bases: TGTGCCAGCAGCCGCGGACAGCTGAACACTGAAGCTTTCTTT.

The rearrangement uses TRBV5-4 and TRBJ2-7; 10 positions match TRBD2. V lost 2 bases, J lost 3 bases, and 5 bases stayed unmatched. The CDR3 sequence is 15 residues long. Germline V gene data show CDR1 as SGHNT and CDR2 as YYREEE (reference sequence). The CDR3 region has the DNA TGTGCCAGCAGCTTTGCTGGGACTAGCGACTACGAGCAGTACTTC. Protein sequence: CASSFAGTSDYEQYF.

CDR3 coding DNA: TGCAGTGCTAGTGGGGAGGGGACTGAAGCTTTCTTT. Translated: CSASGEGTEAFF. The V call is TRBV20-1, the J call TRBJ1-1; D is possibly TRBD1 (5 bases). The CDR3 has 12 residues. CDR1 DFQATT and CDR2 SNEGSKA come from the germline V gene (reference sequence). Trimming left V 3 bases short and J 5 bases short, with 10 bases between.

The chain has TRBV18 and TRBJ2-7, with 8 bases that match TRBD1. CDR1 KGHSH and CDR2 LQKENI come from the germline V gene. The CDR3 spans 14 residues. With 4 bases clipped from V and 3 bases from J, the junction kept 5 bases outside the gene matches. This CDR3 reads CASSRVDRGYEQYF. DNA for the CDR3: TGTGCCAGCTCACGCGTAGACAGGGGCTACGAGCAGTACTTC.

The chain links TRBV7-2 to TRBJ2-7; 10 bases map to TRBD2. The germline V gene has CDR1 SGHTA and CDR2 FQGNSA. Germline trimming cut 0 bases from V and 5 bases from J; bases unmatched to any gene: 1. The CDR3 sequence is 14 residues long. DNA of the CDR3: TGTGCCAGCAGCTTAGCGCTAGCGGGAGACGAGCAGTACTTC. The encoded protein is CASSLALAGDEQYF.

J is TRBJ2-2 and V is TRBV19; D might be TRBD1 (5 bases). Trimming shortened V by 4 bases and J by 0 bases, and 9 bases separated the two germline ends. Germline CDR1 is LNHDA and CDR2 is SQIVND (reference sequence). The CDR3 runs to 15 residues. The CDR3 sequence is CASSRGRPNTGELFF. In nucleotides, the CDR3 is TGTGCCAGTAGTAGGGGCCGCCCGAACACCGGGGAGCTGTTTTTT.

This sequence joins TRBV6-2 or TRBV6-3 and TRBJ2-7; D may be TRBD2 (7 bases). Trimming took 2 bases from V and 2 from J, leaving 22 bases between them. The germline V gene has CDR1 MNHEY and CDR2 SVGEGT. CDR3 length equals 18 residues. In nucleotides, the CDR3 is TGTGCCAGCAGTTACGCGCTGGCAACAGGGAGGGACACCTACGAGCAGTACTTC. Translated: CASSYALATGRDTYEQYF.

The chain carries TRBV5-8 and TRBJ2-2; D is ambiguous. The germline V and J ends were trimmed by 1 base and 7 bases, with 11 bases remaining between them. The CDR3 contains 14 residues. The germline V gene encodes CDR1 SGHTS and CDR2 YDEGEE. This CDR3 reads CASSLLGEIGELFF. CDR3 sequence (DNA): TGTGCCAGCAGCTTGCTGGGCGAGATCGGGGAGCTGTTTTTT.

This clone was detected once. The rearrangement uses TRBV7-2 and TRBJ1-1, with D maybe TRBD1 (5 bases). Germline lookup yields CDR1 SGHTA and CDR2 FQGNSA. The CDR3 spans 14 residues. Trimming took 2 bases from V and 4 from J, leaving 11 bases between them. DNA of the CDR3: TGTGCCAGCAGCTTAAGCAGGGATGGCACTGAAGCTTTCTTT. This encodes CASSLSRDGTEAFF.

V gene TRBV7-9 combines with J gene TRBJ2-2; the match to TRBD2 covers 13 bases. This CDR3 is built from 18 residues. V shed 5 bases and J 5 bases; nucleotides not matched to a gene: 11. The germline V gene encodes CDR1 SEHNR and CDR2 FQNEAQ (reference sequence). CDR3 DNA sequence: TGTGCCAGCAGCCCCTGGACTAGCGGGAGAGGGATTACCGGGGAGCTGTTTTTT. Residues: CASSPWTSGRGITGELFF.

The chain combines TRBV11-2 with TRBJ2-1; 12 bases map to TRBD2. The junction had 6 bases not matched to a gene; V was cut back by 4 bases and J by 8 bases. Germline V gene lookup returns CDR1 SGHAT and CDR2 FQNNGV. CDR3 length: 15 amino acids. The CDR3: CASSSSGRAEDEQFF. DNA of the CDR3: TGTGCCAGCAGCTCTAGCGGGAGGGCCGAAGATGAGCAGTTCTTC.

CDR3 sequence (DNA): TGTGCCAGCAGTGAAGCGATAGCGGTTAGCACAGATACGCAGTATTTT. Protein product: CASSEAIAVSTDTQYF. The V and J genes are TRBV6-1 and TRBJ2-3; tentatively, D is TRBD2 (6 bases). The CDR3 covers 16 residues. CDR1 MNHNS and CDR2 SASEGT come from the germline V gene. With 0 bases removed from V and 0 bases from J, the gap between germline ends came to 10 bases.

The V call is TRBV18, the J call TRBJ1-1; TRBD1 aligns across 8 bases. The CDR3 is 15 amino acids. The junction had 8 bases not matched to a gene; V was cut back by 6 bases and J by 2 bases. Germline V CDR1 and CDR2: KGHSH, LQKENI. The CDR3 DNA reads TGTGCCAGCTCTCCTACAGGGGGGCAAAACACTGAAGCTTTCTTT. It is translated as CASSPTGGQNTEAFF.

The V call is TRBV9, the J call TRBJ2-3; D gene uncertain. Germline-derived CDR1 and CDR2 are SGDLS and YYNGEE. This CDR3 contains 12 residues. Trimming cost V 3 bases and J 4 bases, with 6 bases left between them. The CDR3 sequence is CASSAPSDTQYF. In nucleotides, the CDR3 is TGTGCCAGCAGCGCCCCCTCAGATACGCAGTATTTT.

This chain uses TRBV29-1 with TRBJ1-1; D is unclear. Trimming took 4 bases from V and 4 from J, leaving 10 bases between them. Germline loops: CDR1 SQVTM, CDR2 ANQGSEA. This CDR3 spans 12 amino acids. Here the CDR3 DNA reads TGCAGCGTTGGGGAAGAGGGCACTGAAGCTTTCTTT. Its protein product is CSVGEEGTEAFF.

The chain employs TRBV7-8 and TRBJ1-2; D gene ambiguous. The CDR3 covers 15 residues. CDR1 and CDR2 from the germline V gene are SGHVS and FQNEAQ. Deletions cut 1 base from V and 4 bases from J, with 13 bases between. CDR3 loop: CASSLDQTRSYGYTF. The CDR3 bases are TGTGCCAGCAGCTTAGATCAGACTCGCTCCTATGGCTACACCTTC. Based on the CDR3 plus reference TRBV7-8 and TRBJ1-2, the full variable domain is GAGVSQSPRYKVAKRGQDVALRCDPISGHVSLFWYQQALGQGPEFLTYFQNEAQLDKSGLPSDRFFAERPEGSVSTLKIQRTQQEDSAVYLCASSLDQTRSYGYTFGSGTRLTVV.

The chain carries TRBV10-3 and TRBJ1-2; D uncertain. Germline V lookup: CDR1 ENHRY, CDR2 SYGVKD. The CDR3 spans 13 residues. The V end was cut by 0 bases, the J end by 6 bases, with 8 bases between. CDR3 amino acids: CAISESARDGYTF. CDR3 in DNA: TGTGCCATCAGTGAGTCCGCGCGGGATGGCTACACCTTC.

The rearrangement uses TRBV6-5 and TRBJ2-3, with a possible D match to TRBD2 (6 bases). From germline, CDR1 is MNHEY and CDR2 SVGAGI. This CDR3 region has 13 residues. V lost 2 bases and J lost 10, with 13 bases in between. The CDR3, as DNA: TGTGCCAGCAGTTACCGGCAGGGAGGCGCGCAGTATTTT. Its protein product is CASSYRQGGAQYF.

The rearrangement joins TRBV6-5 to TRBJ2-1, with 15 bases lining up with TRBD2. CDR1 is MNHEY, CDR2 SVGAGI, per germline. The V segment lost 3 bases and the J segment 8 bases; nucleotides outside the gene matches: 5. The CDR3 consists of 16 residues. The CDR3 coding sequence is TGTGCCAGCAGTTATACCGGACTAGCGGGAGGGCATGAGCAGTTCTTC. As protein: CASSYTGLAGGHEQFF.

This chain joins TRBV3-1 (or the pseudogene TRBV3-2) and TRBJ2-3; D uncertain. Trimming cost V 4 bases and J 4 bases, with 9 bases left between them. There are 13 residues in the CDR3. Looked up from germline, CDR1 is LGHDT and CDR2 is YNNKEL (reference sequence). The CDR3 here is CASSPSGSDTQYF. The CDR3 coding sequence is TGTGCCAGCAGCCCTTCAGGATCAGATACGCAGTATTTT.

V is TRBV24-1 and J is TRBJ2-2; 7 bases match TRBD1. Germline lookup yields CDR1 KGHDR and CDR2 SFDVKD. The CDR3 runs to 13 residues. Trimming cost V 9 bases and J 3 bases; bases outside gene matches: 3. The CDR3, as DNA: TGTGCCACCGGGGACAGCCACACCGGGGAGCTGTTTTTT. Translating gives CATGDSHTGELFF.

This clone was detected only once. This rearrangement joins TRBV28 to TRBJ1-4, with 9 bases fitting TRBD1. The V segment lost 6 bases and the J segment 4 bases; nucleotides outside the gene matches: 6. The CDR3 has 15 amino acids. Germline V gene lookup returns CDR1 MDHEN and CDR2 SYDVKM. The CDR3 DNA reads TGTGCCAGCAGGCCCTGGGGACAGGGTAATGAAAAACTGTTTTTT. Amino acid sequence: CASRPWGQGNEKLFF.

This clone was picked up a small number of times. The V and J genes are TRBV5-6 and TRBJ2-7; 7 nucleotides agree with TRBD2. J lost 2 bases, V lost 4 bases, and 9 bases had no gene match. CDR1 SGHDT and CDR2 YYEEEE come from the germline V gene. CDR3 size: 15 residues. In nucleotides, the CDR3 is TGTGCCAGCAGCCTCCGGGGAGGGCCTCCCTACGAGCAGTACTTC. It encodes CASSLRGGPPYEQYF.

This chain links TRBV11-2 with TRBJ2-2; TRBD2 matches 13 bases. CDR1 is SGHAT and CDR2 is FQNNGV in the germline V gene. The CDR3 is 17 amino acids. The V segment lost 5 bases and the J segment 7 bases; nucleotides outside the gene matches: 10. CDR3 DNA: TGTGCCAGCAGCCGAGGACTAGCGGGAGCCAAGAGCGGGGAGCTGTTTTTT. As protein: CASSRGLAGAKSGELFF.

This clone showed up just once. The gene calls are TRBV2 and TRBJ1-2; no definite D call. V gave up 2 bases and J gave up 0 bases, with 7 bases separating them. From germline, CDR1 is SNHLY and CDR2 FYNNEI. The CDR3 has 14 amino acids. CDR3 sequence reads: CASSEWATNYGYTF. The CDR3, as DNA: TGTGCCAGCAGTGAATGGGCGACTAACTATGGCTACACCTTC.